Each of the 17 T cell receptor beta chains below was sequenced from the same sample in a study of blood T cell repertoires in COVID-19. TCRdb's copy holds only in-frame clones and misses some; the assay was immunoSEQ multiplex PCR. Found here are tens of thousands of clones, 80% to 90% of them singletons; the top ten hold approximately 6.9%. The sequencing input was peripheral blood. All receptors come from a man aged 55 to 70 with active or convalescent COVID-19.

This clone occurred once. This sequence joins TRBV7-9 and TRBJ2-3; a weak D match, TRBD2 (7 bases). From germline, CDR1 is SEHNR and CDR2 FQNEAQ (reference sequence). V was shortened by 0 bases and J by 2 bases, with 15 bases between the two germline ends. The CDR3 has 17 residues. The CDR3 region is CASSLAPPGGATDTQYF. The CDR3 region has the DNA TGTGCCAGCAGCTTAGCCCCCCCGGGGGGCGCCACAGATACGCAGTATTTT.

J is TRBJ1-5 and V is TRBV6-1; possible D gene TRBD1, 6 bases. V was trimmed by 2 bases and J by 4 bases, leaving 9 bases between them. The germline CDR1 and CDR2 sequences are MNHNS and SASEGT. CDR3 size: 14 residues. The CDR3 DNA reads TGTGCCAGCAGTGAACCAGGGGCAAATCAGCCCCAGCATTTT. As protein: CASSEPGANQPQHF.

The DNA of the CDR3 is TGTGCCGCACGAAGGGACAGGAACACTGAAGCTTTCTTT. This sequence encodes CAARRDRNTEAFF. V and J are TRBV12-3 or TRBV12-4 and TRBJ1-1; 7 nucleotides line up with TRBD1. Losses at the gene ends were 11 bases for V and 1 base for J; bases not matched to a gene: 7. The CDR3 runs to 13 residues.

The CDR3 loop reads CASSPGTSIGNTIYF. CDR3 in DNA: TGTGCCAGTAGCCCCGGGACTTCGATTGGAAACACCATATATTTT. The rearrangement joins TRBV5-5 to TRBJ1-3; perhaps TRBD1 as D (5 bases). Trimming cost V 8 bases and J 3 bases, with 18 bases left between them. The CDR3 is made up of 15 amino acids. The germline gives CDR1 SGHKS, CDR2 YYEKEE (reference sequence).

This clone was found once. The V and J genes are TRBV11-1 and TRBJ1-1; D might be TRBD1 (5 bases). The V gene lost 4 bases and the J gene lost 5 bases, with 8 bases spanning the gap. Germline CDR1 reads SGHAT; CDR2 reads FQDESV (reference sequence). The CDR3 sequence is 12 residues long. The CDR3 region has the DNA TGTGCCAGCAGCTGGGGGGGGACTGAAGCTTTCTTT. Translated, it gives CASSWGGTEAFF.

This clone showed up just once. The CDR3 region has the DNA TGTGCCAGCAGTGGACAGCTCAATAATTCACCCCTCCACTTT. It encodes CASSGQLNNSPLHF. V and J are TRBV7-8 and TRBJ1-6; D may be TRBD1 (6 bases). Germline V CDR1 and CDR2: SGHVS, FQNEAQ. V was clipped by 6 bases and J by 5 bases, with 11 bases between them. CDR3 length equals 14 residues.

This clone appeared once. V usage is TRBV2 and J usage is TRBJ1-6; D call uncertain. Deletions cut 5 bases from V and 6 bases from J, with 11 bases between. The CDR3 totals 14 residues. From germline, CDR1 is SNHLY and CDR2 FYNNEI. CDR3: CASSTLGSNSPLHF. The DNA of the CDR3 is TGTGCCAGCAGTACTTTGGGGAGTAATTCACCCCTCCACTTT.

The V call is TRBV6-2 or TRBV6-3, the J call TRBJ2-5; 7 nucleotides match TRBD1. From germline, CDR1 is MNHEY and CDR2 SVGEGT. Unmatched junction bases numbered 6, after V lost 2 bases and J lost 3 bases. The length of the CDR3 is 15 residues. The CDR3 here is CASSYGDRTKETQYF. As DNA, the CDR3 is TGTGCCAGCAGTTACGGGGACAGAACTAAAGAGACCCAGTACTTC.

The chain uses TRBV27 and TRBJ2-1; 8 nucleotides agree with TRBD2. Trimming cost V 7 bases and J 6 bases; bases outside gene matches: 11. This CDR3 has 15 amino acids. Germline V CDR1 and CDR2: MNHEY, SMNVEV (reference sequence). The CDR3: CASIPGAGGTNEQFF. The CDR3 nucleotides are TGTGCCAGCATCCCGGGGGCGGGAGGCACCAATGAGCAGTTCTTC.

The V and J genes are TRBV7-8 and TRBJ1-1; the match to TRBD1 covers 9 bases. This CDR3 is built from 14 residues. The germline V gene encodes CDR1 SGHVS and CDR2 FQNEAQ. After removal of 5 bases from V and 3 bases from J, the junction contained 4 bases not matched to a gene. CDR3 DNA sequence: TGTGCCAGCAGCGATAGGACAGGGGACACTGAAGCTTTCTTT. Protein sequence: CASSDRTGDTEAFF. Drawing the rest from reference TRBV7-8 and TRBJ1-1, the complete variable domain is GAGVSQSPRYKVAKRGQDVALRCDPISGHVSLFWYQQALGQGPEFLTYFQNEAQLDKSGLPSDRFFAERPEGSVSTLKIQRTQQEDSAVYLCASSDRTGDTEAFFGQGTRLTVV.

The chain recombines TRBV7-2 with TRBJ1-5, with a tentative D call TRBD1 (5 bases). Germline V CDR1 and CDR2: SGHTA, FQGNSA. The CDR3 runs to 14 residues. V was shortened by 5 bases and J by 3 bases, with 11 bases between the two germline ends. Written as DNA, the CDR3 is TGTGCCAGCAGCCCGGGGGAGACCAATCAGCCCCAGCATTTT. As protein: CASSPGETNQPQHF.

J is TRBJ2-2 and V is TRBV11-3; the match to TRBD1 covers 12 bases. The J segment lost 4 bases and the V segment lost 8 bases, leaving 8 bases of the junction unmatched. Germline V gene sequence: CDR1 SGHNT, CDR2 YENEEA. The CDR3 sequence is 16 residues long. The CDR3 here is CASGIRDRGLTGELFF. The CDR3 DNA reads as TGTGCCAGCGGTATCCGGGACAGGGGGCTCACCGGGGAGCTGTTTTTT.

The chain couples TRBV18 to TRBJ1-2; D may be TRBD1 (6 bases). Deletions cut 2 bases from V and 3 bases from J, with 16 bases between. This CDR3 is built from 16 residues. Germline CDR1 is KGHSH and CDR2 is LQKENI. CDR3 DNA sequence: TGTGCCAGCTCACCAACACCCCAACAGGGAGACTATGGCTACACCTTC. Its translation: CASSPTPQQGDYGYTF.

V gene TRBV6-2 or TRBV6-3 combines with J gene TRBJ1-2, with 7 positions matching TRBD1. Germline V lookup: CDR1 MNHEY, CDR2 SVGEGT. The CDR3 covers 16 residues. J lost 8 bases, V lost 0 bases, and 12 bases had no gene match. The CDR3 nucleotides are TGTGCCAGCAGTTACTCCATCGACAGGGCAACAGAGGGCTACACCTTC. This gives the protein CASSYSIDRATEGYTF.

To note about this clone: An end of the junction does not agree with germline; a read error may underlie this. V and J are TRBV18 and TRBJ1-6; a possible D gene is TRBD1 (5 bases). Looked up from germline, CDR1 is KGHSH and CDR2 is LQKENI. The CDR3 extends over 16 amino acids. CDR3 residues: CASSPPPGGGNSPLHF. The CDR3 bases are TGTGCCAGCTCGCCACCACCTGGCGGGGGGAATTCACCCCTCCACTTT.

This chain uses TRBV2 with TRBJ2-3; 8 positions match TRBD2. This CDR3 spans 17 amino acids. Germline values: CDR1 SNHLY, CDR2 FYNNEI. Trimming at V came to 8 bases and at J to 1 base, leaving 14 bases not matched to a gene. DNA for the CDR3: TGTGCCAGCTTGCGCAGCGGGAGAAAGGGGGGCACAGATACGCAGTATTTT. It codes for CASLRSGRKGGTDTQYF. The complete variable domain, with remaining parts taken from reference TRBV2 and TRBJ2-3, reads EPEVTQTPSHQVTQMGQEVILRCVPISNHLYFYWYRQILGQKVEFLVSFYNNEISEKSEIFDDQFSVERPDGSNFTLKIRSTKLEDSAMYFCASLRSGRKGGTDTQYFGPGTRLTVL.

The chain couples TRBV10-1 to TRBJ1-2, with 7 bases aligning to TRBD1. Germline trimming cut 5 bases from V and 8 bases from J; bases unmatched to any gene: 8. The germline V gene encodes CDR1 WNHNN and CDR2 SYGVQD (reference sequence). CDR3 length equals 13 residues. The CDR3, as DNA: TGCGCCAGCAGTAGGACAGGCACTGGAGGCTACACCTTC. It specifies CASSRTGTGGYTF.